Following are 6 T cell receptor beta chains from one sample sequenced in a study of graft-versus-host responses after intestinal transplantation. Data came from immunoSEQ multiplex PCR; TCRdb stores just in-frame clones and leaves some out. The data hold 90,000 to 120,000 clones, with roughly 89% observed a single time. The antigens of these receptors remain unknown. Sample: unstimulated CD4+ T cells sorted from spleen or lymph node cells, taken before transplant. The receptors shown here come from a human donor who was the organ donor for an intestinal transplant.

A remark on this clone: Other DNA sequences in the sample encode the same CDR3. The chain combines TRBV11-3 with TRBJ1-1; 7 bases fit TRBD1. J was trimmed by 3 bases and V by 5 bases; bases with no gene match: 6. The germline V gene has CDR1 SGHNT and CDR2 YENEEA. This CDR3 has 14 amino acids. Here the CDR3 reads CASSPRDRDTEAFF. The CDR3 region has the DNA TGTGCCAGCAGCCCTCGAGACAGGGACACTGAAGCTTTCTTT.

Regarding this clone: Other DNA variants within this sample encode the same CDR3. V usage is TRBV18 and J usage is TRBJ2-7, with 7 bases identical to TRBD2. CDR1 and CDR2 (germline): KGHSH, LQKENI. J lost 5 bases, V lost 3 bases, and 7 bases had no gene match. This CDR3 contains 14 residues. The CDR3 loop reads CASSPGRELHEQYF. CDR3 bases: TGTGCCAGCTCACCGGGGCGGGAGCTCCACGAGCAGTACTTC.

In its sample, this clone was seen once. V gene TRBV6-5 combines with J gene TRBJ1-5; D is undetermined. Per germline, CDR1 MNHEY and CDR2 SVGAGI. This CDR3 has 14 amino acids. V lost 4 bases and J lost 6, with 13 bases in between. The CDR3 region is CASSSTDPGQPQHF. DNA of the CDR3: TGTGCCAGCAGTTCGACGGACCCTGGTCAGCCCCAGCATTTT.

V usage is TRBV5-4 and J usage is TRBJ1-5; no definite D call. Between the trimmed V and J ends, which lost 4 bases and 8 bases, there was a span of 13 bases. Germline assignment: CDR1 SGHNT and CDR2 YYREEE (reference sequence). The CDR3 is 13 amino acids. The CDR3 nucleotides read TGTGCCAGCAGCCTTACGCCTTATGAGCCCCAGCATTTT. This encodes CASSLTPYEPQHF.

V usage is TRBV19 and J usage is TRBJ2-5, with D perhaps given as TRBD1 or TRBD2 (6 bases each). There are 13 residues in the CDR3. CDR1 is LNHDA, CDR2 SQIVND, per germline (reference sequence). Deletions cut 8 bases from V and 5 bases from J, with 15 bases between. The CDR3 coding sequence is TGTGCCAGTGGGGGGAGACAGGTGGAGACCCAGTACTTC. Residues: CASGGRQVETQYF.

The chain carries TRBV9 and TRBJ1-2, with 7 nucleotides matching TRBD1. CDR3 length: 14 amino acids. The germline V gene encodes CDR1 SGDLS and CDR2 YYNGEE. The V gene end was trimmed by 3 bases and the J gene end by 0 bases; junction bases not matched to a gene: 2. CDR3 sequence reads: CASSGGTANYGYTF. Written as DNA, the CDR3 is TGTGCCAGCAGCGGAGGGACAGCTAACTATGGCTACACCTTC.